This T cell receptor (beta chain) was captured in a study of blood T cell repertoires in COVID-19. The CDR3 has 15 amino acids. Trimming took 4 bases from V and 6 from J; bases not matched to a gene: 7. Germline assignment: CDR1 SEHNR and CDR2 FQNEAQ (reference sequence). In the authors' workflow: How many nucleated cells were present was estimated from reference gene primer amplification. Sequencing was performed with immunoSEQ multiplex PCR; in TCRdb, only in-frame clones are kept and a portion is missing. V, J and clone size are those of that table, while D and trimming were read from the DNA. The sample holds fewer than 450,000 clones, more than 75% seen once. Participants' own reports of clinical history determined their cohort assignment. Cohort 3 donors counted as recovered after two negative PCRs, clearance, or resolved symptoms.

The sequence was collected from a woman aged 18-29 years who had recovered from COVID-19. J is TRBJ2-3 and V is TRBV7-9; 10 nucleotides match TRBD1. The source material was PBMCs or T cells enriched from blood (not recorded which). CDR3 amino acids: CASSSDRGKTDTQYF. As DNA, the CDR3 is TGTGCCAGCAGCTCGGACAGGGGGAAAACTGATACGCAGTATTTT. The full variable domain, with the rest looked up from reference TRBV7-9 and TRBJ2-3, is DTGVSQNPRHKITKRGQNVTFRCDPISEHNRLYWYRQTLGQGPEFLTYFQNEAQLEKSRLLSDRFSAERPKGSFSTLEIQRTEQGDSAMYLCASSSDRGKTDTQYFGPGTRLTVL.